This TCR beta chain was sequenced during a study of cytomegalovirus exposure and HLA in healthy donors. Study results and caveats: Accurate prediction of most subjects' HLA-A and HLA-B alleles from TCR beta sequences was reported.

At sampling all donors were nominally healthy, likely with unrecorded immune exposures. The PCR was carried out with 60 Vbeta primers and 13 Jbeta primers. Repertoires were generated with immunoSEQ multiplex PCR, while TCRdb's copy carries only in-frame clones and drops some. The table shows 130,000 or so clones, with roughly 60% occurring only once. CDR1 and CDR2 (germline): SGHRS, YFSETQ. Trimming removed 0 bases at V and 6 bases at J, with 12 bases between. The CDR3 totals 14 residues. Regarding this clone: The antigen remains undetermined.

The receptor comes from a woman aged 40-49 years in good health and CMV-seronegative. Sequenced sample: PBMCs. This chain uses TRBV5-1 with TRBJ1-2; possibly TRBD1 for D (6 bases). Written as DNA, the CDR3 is TGCGCCAGCAGCTTGGCTACAGGGAGGGATGGCTACACCTTC. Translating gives CASSLATGRDGYTF.